This record covers a single T cell receptor beta chain. Its matching antigen is unknown. TCRdb's table, derived via immunoSEQ multiplex PCR, lists solely in-frame clones and lacks some. The sample shows fewer than 500,000 clones, roughly 87% of them seen only once. The data are from a study of Ad26.COV2.S vaccination and SARS-CoV-2 variants. Turning to the study itself: Dosing was one shot or two shots 56 days apart.

CDR1 is SGHNT, CDR2 YYREEE, per germline (reference sequence). Trimming removed 0 bases from V and 7 bases from J; junction bases left unmatched: 10. The CDR3 runs to 15 residues. Points from the study as a whole: Following vaccination, spike-specific CD8+ and CD4+ T cell responses reportedly exhibited substantial breadth. Compared with placebo recipients, vaccine recipients had higher spike-specific TCR breadth.

The treatment: some 20 received Ad26.COV2.S at low or high dose, single or two shots; 5 received placebo; per-sample allocation not given. Sampling was performed 63 days after the first vaccine or placebo injection. An 18-55-year-old adult in Boston served as donor. The chain has TRBV5-4 and TRBJ2-7; TRBD1 agrees at 7 bases. The sample was peripheral blood, taken in a trial of Ad26.COV2.S vaccine versus placebo. This TCR derives from a person aged 18-60 years who received the Ad26.COV2.S COVID-19 vaccine or a placebo. The CDR3: CASSLGPDRVQEQYF. The CDR3 DNA sequence: TGTGCCAGCAGCTTGGGCCCTGACAGGGTGCAGGAGCAGTACTTC.